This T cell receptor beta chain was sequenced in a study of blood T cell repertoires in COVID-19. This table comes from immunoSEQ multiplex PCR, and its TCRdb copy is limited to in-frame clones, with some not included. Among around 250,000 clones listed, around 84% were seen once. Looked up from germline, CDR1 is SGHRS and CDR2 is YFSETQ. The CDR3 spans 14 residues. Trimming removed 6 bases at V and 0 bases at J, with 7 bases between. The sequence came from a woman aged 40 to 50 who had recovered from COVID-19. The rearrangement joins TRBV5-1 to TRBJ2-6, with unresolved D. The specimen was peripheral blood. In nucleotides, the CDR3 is TGCGCCAGCACCTCCAGCTCTGGGGCCAACGTCCTGACTTTC. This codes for CASTSSSGANVLTF. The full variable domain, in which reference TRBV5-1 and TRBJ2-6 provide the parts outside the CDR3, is KAGVTQTPRYLIKTRGQQVTLSCSPISGHRSVSWYQQTPGQGLQFLFEYFSETQRNKGNFPGRFSGRQFSNSRSEMNVSTLELGDSALYLCASTSSSGANVLTFGAGSRLTVL.